This T cell receptor (beta chain) was sequenced during a study of T cells in Graves' hyperthyroidism and ophthalmopathy. Template material for amplifying TCR beta CDR3 regions consisted of RNA transcripts. First-round RT-PCR targeting the TCR CDR3 was performed with the HTBI primer set. Each CDR3 protein gets one entry after TCRdb re-called the multiplex PCR reads with MiXCR. Of about 640,000 distinct CDR3 sequences in the sample, less than 25% are singletons; the top ten hold roughly a third. This CDR3 region has 15 residues. Germline-derived CDR1 and CDR2 are SGHTA and FQGNSA. The J segment lost 5 bases and the V segment lost 5 bases, leaving 4 bases of the junction unmatched. Only a few counts were recorded for this clonotype.

The sample was blood. The TCR sequence derives from a man aged 25 to 40 with Graves' ophthalmopathy. The chain is built from TRBV7-2 and TRBJ1-4; TRBD1 matches at 11 bases. CDR3 protein: CASSQGQGVNEKLFF. The CDR3 DNA is TGTGCCAGCAGCCAGGGACAGGGGGTCAATGAAAAACTGTTTTTT. Filled out from reference TRBV7-2 and TRBJ1-4, the complete variable domain reads GAGVSQSPSNKVTEKGKDVELRCDPISGHTALYWYRQSLGQGLEFLIYFQGNSAPDKSGLPSDRFSAERTGGSVSTLTIQRTQQEDSAVYLCASSQGQGVNEKLFFGSGTQLSVL.